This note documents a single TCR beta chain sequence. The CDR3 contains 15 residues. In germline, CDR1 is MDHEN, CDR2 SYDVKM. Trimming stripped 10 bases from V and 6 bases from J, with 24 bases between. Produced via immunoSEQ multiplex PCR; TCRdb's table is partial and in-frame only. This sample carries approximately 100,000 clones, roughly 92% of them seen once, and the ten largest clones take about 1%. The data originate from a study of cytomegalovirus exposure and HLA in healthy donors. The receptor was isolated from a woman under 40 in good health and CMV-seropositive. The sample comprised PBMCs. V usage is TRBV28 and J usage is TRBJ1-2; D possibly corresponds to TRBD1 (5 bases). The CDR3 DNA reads TGTGCCACCCAAATCCCCCAGGGCAGGCCCCATGGCTACACCTTC. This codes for CATQIPQGRPHGYTF.